A selection of T cell receptor beta chains follows, all from one sample in a study of blood T cells in healthy people across ages. From the 5' RACE reads, TCRdb called clonotypes with MiXCR, one entry per CDR3 protein. The sample gives some 640,000 distinct CDR3 sequences, around 31% of which show up once; approximately 15% is in the top ten. The material sequenced was blood. Receptors were obtained from a woman aged 80 or over in good health. The CDR3 runs from the conserved cysteine through the conserved F or W. Each record gives: V gene, D gene, clone size, J gene, CDR3 protein, CDR3 DNA. The D gene is left open where the match is weak. A row's size may be missing; if present it is once, few, many or a size class.

TRBV6-6	-	many	TRBJ2-1	CASSYWDGGSEQFF	TGTGCCAGCAGTTACTGGGATGGAGGGAGTGAGCAGTTCTTC
TRBV11-1	-	-	TRBJ2-2	CASSRRAGAGNTGELFF	TGTGCCAGCAGCCGACGGGCGGGGGCAGGGAACACCGGGGAGCTGTTTTTT
TRBV12-3/TRBV12-4	-	many	TRBJ1-2	CASSRGGGVLNYGYTF	TGTGCCAGCAGCCGAGGTGGGGGAGTCCTTAACTATGGCTACACCTTC
TRBV6-5	-	many	TRBJ2-1	CASRTINEQFF	TGTGCCAGCAGAACTATCAATGAGCAGTTCTTC
TRBV20-1	-	many	TRBJ2-7	CSARPPRAGYEQYF	TGCAGTGCTAGGCCCCCGAGGGCGGGTTACGAGCAGTACTTC
TRBV6-2/TRBV6-3	-	-	TRBJ1-2	CASSLGRVYLYGYTF	TGTGCCAGCAGCCTCGGAAGGGTCTACCTCTATGGCTACACCTTC
TRBV19	TRBD2	few	TRBJ2-7	CASSIVGSGTYEQYF	TGTGCCAGTAGTATAGTGGGCAGCGGGACCTACGAGCAGTACTTC
TRBV6-2/TRBV6-3	TRBD2	many	TRBJ2-1	CASSYSSSGGARDEQFF	TGTGCCAGCAGTTACTCGTCTAGCGGGGGGGCCAGGGATGAGCAGTTCTTC
TRBV27	-	-	TRBJ2-3	CASIWGGTQYF	TGTGCCAGCATTTGGGGTGGTACGCAGTATTTT
TRBV20-1	TRBD1	-	TRBJ2-4	CSAGQGNVADIQYF	TGCAGTGCTGGACAGGGTAATGTAGCAGACATTCAGTACTTC
TRBV9	TRBD2	-	TRBJ2-3	CASSVDYGALERGGTDTQYF	TGTGCCAGCAGCGTAGATTATGGGGCATTGGAGCGGGGGGGCACAGATACGCAGTATTTT
TRBV2	-	few	TRBJ1-4	CASSPPGGRQEKLFF	TGTGCCAGCAGTCCTCCGGGGGGTAGGCAAGAAAAACTGTTTTTT
TRBV5-1	TRBD2	many	TRBJ2-7	CASSLQLSPGGYYEQYF	TGCGCCAGCAGCTTGCAGCTGTCTCCGGGGGGATACTACGAGCAGTACTTC
TRBV6-6	TRBD1	-	TRBJ1-1	CASSYPPQGMNTEAFF	TGTGCCAGCAGTTACCCACCACAGGGGATGAACACTGAAGCTTTCTTT
TRBV18	-	-	TRBJ1-1	CASSRDGNTEAFF	TGTGCCAGCTCGCGGGACGGCAACACTGAAGCTTTCTTT
TRBV20-1	TRBD2	-	TRBJ2-1	CSARDIAGGYYNEQFF	TGCAGTGCTAGAGATATAGCGGGGGGCTACTACAATGAGCAGTTCTTC
TRBV20-1	-	many	TRBJ2-3	CSAGDPSTDTQYF	TGCAGTGCTGGGGATCCTAGCACAGATACGCAGTATTTT
TRBV7-9	-	many	TRBJ2-7	CASSSQPTARVGSEQYF	TGTGCCAGCAGCTCGCAACCCACAGCCAGGGTAGGATCCGAGCAGTACTTC
TRBV6-1	-	-	TRBJ2-2	CASSESGSGRELFF	TGTGCCAGCAGTGAATCGGGTTCGGGCCGGGAGCTGTTTTTT
TRBV7-2	-	-	TRBJ2-1	CASSLEGEPYNEQFF	TGTGCCAGCAGCTTGGAGGGGGAACCCTACAATGAGCAGTTCTTC
TRBV7-2	-	few	TRBJ2-5	CASSCSGFQETQYF	TGTGCCAGCAGCTGTTCGGGGTTTCAAGAGACCCAGTACTTC
TRBV5-6	TRBD2	many	TRBJ2-7	CASSREASYEQYF	TGTGCCAGCAGTCGGGAGGCGTCCTACGAGCAGTACTTC
TRBV7-2	TRBD1	few	TRBJ2-5	CASSAMGTGTETQYF	TGTGCCAGCAGCGCAATGGGGACAGGGACGGAGACCCAGTACTTC
TRBV7-2	-	many	TRBJ2-7	CASSSRTRDEQYF	TGTGCCAGCAGCTCGAGGACGCGCGACGAGCAGTACTTC
TRBV28	-	-	TRBJ1-1	CASTGGSTEAFF	TGTGCCAGCACCGGAGGTAGCACTGAAGCTTTCTTT
TRBV27	-	many	TRBJ2-1	CASRVYTGTEQFF	TGTGCCAGCAGAGTCTACACAGGGACCGAGCAGTTCTTC
TRBV7-9	TRBD1	many	TRBJ2-7	CASSLDWDRGREQYF	TGTGCCAGCAGCTTAGATTGGGACAGGGGGCGTGAGCAGTACTTC
TRBV2	-	few	TRBJ1-5	CASSGPDSRNQPQHF	TGTGCCAGCAGTGGTCCGGACAGTCGCAATCAGCCCCAGCATTTT
TRBV20-1	-	-	TRBJ2-7	CSAIIRVEGYEQYF	TGCAGTGCTATTATCAGGGTTGAGGGGTACGAGCAGTACTTC
TRBV29-1	-	-	TRBJ2-1	CSAIAGPSYNEQFF	TGCAGCGCCATAGCAGGGCCCTCCTACAATGAGCAGTTCTTC
TRBV12-3/TRBV12-4	TRBD1	many	TRBJ1-1	CASSLYGTGTGRTEAFF	TGTGCCAGCAGTTTGTACGGAACCGGGACAGGGAGAACTGAAGCTTTCTTT
TRBV2	TRBD1	-	TRBJ1-1	CASSEYQGGKNTEAFF	TGTGCCAGCAGTGAATATCAGGGGGGGAAGAACACTGAAGCTTTCTTT
TRBV7-2	TRBD2	many	TRBJ2-1	CASSHSSGASNEQFF	TGTGCCAGCAGCCACTCCAGCGGGGCTAGCAATGAGCAGTTCTTC
TRBV7-2	-	-	TRBJ2-4	CASSPRFGNIQYF	TGTGCCAGCAGCCCAAGGTTTGGAAACATTCAGTACTTC
TRBV19	-	many	TRBJ1-1	CASTTAGMNTEAFF	TGTGCCAGTACTACGGCAGGGATGAACACTGAAGCTTTCTTT
TRBV7-9	-	many	TRBJ1-2	CASSPGAAYGYTF	TGTGCCAGCAGCCCCGGGGCAGCCTATGGCTACACCTTC
TRBV29-1	-	many	TRBJ2-4	CSVESSAKNIQYF	TGCAGCGTTGAGAGCAGTGCCAAAAACATTCAGTACTTC
TRBV7-2	-	many	TRBJ2-3	CASSKGPAPDTQYF	TGTGCCAGCAGCAAGGGACCCGCCCCAGATACGCAGTATTTT
TRBV14	-	-	TRBJ1-6	CACSQELQGPPHF	TGTGCCTGCAGCCAAGAATTACAGGGACCCCCCCACTTT
TRBV6-2/TRBV6-3	TRBD1	few	TRBJ1-1	CASSWADRGGPEAFF	TGTGCCAGCAGTTGGGCCGACAGGGGGGGCCCTGAAGCTTTCTTT
TRBV5-6	TRBD1	many	TRBJ2-5	CASSPGGQGQETQYF	TGTGCCAGCAGCCCGGGCGGACAGGGGCAAGAGACCCAGTACTTC
TRBV7-2	-	many	TRBJ2-7	CASSRGGALDEQYF	TGTGCCAGCAGCAGGGGGGGGGCTCTCGACGAGCAGTACTTC
TRBV6-2/TRBV6-3	TRBD1	few	TRBJ2-7	CASSYGTGAIYEQYF	TGTGCCAGCAGTTATGGGACAGGGGCTATCTACGAGCAGTACTTC
TRBV30	TRBD2	-	TRBJ2-3	CAWRDRTGGPTDTQYF	TGTGCCTGGAGGGACCGAACGGGGGGGCCCACAGATACGCAGTATTTT
TRBV5-1	-	-	TRBJ1-1	CASSLEAMNTEAFF	TGCGCCAGCAGCTTGGAGGCTATGAACACTGAAGCTTTCTTT
TRBV20-1	-	-	TRBJ2-7	CSARGTTGTDSYEQYF	TGCAGTGCTAGAGGAACCACAGGGACCGACTCCTACGAGCAGTACTTC
TRBV7-2	-	once	TRBJ2-1	CASSFSNYNEQFF	TGTGCCAGCAGCTTCTCCAATTACAATGAGCAGTTCTTC
TRBV9	TRBD2	many	TRBJ2-3	CASSGGLASDTQYF	TGTGCCAGCAGCGGAGGACTAGCCTCAGATACGCAGTATTTT
TRBV7-9	-	-	TRBJ1-5	CASSLDGGAGNQPQHF	TGTGCCAGCAGCTTAGATGGAGGGGCCGGTAATCAGCCCCAGCATTTT
TRBV6-5	-	many	TRBJ1-1	CASSYRAEAFF	TGTGCCAGCAGTTACAGAGCTGAAGCTTTCTTT
TRBV9	-	many	TRBJ2-1	CASSVYSQAASSYNEQFF	TGTGCCAGCAGCGTATATTCCCAAGCGGCAAGCTCCTACAATGAGCAGTTCTTC
TRBV7-2	-	many	TRBJ1-1	CATKGAGSTEAFF	TGTGCCACCAAAGGGGCGGGGAGCACTGAAGCTTTCTTT
TRBV2	-	-	TRBJ2-7	CASSEVTVNEQYF	TGTGCCAGCAGTGAAGTCACGGTCAATGAGCAGTACTTC
TRBV5-1	-	many	TRBJ2-1	CASSLLFGNEQFF	TGCGCCAGCAGCTTGTTATTCGGGAATGAGCAGTTCTTC
TRBV6-5	-	-	TRBJ2-5	CASRSPGPETQYF	TGTGCCAGCAGGTCCCCGGGCCCAGAGACCCAGTACTTC
TRBV7-9	TRBD2	-	TRBJ2-4	CASSHTGGTTQNIQYF	TGTGCCAGCAGCCACACGGGCGGGACTACTCAAAACATTCAGTACTTC
TRBV7-2	-	-	TRBJ2-3	CASSLAQKDTQYF	TGTGCCAGCAGCTTAGCGCAGAAAGATACGCAGTATTTT
TRBV6-6	-	-	TRBJ1-4	CASTRSGRVNDEKLFF	TGTGCCAGCACCCGCTCGGGCAGGGTGAACGATGAAAAACTGTTTTTT
TRBV10-3	TRBD1	-	TRBJ1-1	CAISRDSMNTEAFF	TGTGCCATCAGTAGGGACAGCATGAACACTGAAGCTTTCTTT